This T cell receptor beta chain was found in a study of cytomegalovirus exposure and HLA in healthy donors. Findings and limits, study-wide: Analysis was carried out at a later point, and it linked a missense DCLRE1C variant to TCR beta V- and J-gene trimming. It was approximately 150 TCR beta chains that were listed as cytomegalovirus-associated.

In germline, CDR1 is LGHNT, CDR2 FRNRAP. This CDR3 has 11 residues. The primer mix had 60 Vbeta and 13 Jbeta primers. Method: immunoSEQ multiplex PCR; TCRdb's copy keeps in-frame clones and lacks some. The sample has tens of thousands of clones, 65% to 85% seen once. In the case of this clone: Its antigen is unknown.

This sequence joins TRBV12-5 and TRBJ2-5; no definite D call. The DNA matches TRBJ2-7 better at its end, which makes the J call doubtful. The clonotype comes from an older man in good health and CMV-seronegative. Sample: PBMCs. The CDR3 nucleotides are TGTGCTAGTGGCCCCTTCTACGAGCAGTACTTC. It specifies CASGPFYEQYF.